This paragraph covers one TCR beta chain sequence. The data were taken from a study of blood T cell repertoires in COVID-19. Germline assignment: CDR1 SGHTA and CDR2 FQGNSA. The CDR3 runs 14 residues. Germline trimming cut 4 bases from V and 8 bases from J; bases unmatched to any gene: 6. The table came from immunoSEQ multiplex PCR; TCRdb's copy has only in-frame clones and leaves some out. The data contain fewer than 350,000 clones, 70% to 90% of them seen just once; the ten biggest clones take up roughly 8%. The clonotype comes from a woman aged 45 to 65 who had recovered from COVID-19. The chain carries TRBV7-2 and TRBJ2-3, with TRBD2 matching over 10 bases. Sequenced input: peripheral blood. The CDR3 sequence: CASSSQRGGGTQYF. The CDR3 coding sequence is TGTGCCAGCAGCTCACAGCGGGGGGGCGGTACGCAGTATTTT.